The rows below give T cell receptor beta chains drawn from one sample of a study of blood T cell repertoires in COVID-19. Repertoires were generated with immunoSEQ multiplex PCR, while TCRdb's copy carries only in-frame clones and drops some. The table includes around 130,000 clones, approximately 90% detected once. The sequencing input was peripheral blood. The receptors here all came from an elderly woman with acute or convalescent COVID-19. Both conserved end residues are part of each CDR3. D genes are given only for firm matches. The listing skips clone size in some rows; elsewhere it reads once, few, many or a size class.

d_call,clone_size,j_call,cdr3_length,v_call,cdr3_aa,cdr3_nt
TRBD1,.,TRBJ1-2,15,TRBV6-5,CASSPTRDSFYGYTF,TGTGCCAGCAGCCCCACCCGGGACAGCTTCTATGGCTACACCTTC
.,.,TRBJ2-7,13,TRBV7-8,CASSKEGAYEQYF,TGTGCCAGCAGCAAAGAGGGGGCCTACGAGCAGTACTTC
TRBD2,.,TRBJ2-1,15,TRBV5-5,CASSLLAGGYNEQFF,TGTGCCAGCAGCTTGCTAGCGGGGGGGTACAATGAGCAGTTCTTC
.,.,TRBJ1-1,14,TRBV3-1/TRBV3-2,CASSQGVFPTEAFF,TGTGCCAGCAGCCAGGGAGTCTTTCCCACTGAAGCTTTCTTT
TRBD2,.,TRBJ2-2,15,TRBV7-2,CASSDPGTSPGELFF,TGTGCCAGCAGCGATCCCGGGACTAGTCCCGGGGAGCTGTTTTTT
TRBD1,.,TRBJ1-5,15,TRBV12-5,CASGFNTGGNQPQHF,TGTGCTAGTGGTTTCAACACAGGGGGAAATCAGCCCCAGCATTTT
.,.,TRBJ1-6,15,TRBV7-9,CASSFGRHLNSPLHF,TGTGCCAGCAGCTTTGGGAGGCACCTAAATTCACCCCTCCACTTT
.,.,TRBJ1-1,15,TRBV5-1,CASSHDYGSNTEAFF,TGCGCCAGCAGCCACGATTACGGGTCGAACACTGAAGCTTTCTTT
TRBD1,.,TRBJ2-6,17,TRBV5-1,CASSLAGQGSGANVLTF,TGCGCCAGCAGCTTAGCGGGACAGGGTTCTGGGGCCAACGTCCTGACTTTC
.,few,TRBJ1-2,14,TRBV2,CASSAEQGNYGYTF,TGTGCCAGCAGTGCCGAACAGGGTAACTATGGCTACACCTTC
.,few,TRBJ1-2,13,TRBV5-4,CASSLNGAYGYTF,TGTGCCAGCAGCTTGAACGGAGCTTATGGCTACACCTTC
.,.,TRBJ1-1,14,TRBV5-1,CASSSEQGRTEAFF,TGCGCCAGCAGCTCTGAACAGGGCCGAACTGAAGCTTTCTTT
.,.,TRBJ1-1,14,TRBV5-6,CASSLGLRSTEAFF,TGTGCCAGCAGCTTGGGCCTGAGGTCCACTGAAGCTTTCTTT
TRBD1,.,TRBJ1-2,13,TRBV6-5,CASSYGTGVGYTF,TGTGCCAGCAGTTACGGGACAGGGGTAGGCTACACCTTC
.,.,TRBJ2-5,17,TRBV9,CASSTGAATSWQETQYF,TGTGCCAGCTCCACTGGGGCGGCCACATCTTGGCAAGAGACCCAGTACTTC
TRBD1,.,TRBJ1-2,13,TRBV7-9,CAISSQGAHGYTF,TGTGCCATCTCATCCCAGGGGGCGCATGGCTACACCTTC
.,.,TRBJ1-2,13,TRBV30,CAWRTVETYGYTF,TGTGCCTGGCGGACAGTCGAAACCTATGGCTACACCTTC
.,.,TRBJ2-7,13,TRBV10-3,CAIGGRSYYEQYF,TGTGCCATCGGAGGGAGATCCTACTACGAGCAGTACTTC
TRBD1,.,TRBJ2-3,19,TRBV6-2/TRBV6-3,CASSSPSGTGGVGTDTQYF,TGTGCCAGCAGTTCCCCTTCCGGGACAGGGGGCGTCGGCACAGATACGCAGTATTTT